This T cell receptor (beta chain) was obtained from a study of cytotoxic CD8 clonotypes in ibrutinib-treated CLL. This table comes from immunoSEQ multiplex PCR, and its TCRdb copy is limited to in-frame clones, with some not included. The sample holds some 200,000 clones, over 60% seen once. V lost 3 bases, J lost 4 bases, and 14 bases lay in between. The CDR3 spans 15 residues. Germline loops: CDR1 SGHRS, CDR2 YFSETQ. The chain is built from TRBV5-1 and TRBJ2-1; D perhaps matches TRBD2 (5 bases). Material: PBMCs, obtained after 24 months of ibrutinib treatment. This sequence was found in a human donor with chronic lymphocytic leukemia. The CDR3 DNA reads as TGCGCCAGCAGCTCTGGAGGAACGACTTACAATGAGCAGTTCTTC. Its protein is CASSSGGTTYNEQFF.